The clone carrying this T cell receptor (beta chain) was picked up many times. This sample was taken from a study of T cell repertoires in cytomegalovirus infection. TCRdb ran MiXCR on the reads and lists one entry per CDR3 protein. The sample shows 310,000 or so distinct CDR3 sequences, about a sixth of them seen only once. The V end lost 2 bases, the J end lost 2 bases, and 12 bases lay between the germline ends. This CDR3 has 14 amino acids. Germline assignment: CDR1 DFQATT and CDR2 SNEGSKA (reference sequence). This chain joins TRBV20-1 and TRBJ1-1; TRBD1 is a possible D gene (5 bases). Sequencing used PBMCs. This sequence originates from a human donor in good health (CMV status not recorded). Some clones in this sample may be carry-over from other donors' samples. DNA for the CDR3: TGCAGTGCTAGAAAGGGGTCGAGAAACACTGAAGCTTTCTTT. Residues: CSARKGSRNTEAFF.